These 26 T cell receptor beta chains were sequenced from one sample in a study of T cells after posttransplantation cyclophosphamide. The protocol was immunoSEQ multiplex PCR, while the TCRdb copy is restricted to in-frame clones and leaves out a portion. Altogether 23,000 or so clones were found in the sample, and no singletons occur. The sequenced sample consisted of PBMCs. All receptors come from a woman aged 60-70 years in good health, CMV-negative, and a related stem cell transplant donor.

This clone was detected ten times or more. V gene TRBV30 combines with J gene TRBJ2-7; possibly TRBD1 for D (6 bases). Trimming left V 4 bases short and J 0 bases short, with 13 bases between. The V gene's germline CDR1 is GTSNPN and CDR2 SVGIG (reference sequence). This CDR3 has 14 residues. The CDR3 is CAWNTGTYSYEQYF. The CDR3 coding sequence is TGTGCCTGGAATACCGGGACATACTCCTACGAGCAGTACTTC.

The CDR3 loop is CASSLMPSGYYNEQFF. The CDR3 DNA reads TGTGCCAGCAGTTTAATGCCTAGCGGCTACTACAATGAGCAGTTCTTC. The gene calls are TRBV27 and TRBJ2-1, with 7 positions matching TRBD2. The CDR3 has 16 residues. Germline V lookup: CDR1 MNHEY, CDR2 SMNVEV (reference sequence). The junction had 7 bases not matched to a gene; V was cut back by 2 bases and J by 3 bases.

This clone was counted at least ten times. The chain has TRBV6-1 and TRBJ2-7; 7 nucleotides line up with TRBD1. CDR1 and CDR2 from the germline V gene are MNHNS and SASEGT. The CDR3 spans 12 residues. Germline trimming cut 5 bases from V and 4 bases from J; bases unmatched to any gene: 2. The CDR3 region is CASSTQGYEQYF. The CDR3 DNA follows: TGTGCCAGCAGTACACAGGGGTACGAGCAGTACTTC.

At least ten counts were recorded for this clone. The chain is built from TRBV18 and TRBJ1-1, with D maybe TRBD1 (5 bases). The V end lost 2 bases, the J end lost 4 bases, and 11 bases lay between the germline ends. The germline CDR1 and CDR2 sequences are KGHSH and LQKENI. CDR3 size: 14 residues. The CDR3: CASSPRDFGTEAFF. CDR3 in DNA: TGTGCCAGCTCACCAAGGGACTTTGGCACTGAAGCTTTCTTT.

The V call is TRBV7-8, the J call TRBJ2-1; the D gene is possibly TRBD1 (6 bases). Germline V lookup: CDR1 SGHVS, CDR2 FQNEAQ. There are 14 residues in the CDR3. V was clipped by 3 bases and J by 6 bases, with 12 bases between them. The chain's CDR3 is CASSFRQDPNEQFF. As DNA, the CDR3 is TGTGCCAGCAGCTTCCGACAGGACCCCAATGAGCAGTTCTTC.

Regarding this clone: An end of the junction does not agree with germline; a read error may underlie this. This chain uses TRBV28 with TRBJ2-7, with D uncertain. Germline CDR1 MDHEN, CDR2 SYDVKM. The CDR3 has 14 residues. The CDR3, as DNA: TGTGCCAGCTCTTTTAGGCAGGATAAGCCCACCATGCACTTC. Amino acids: CASSFRQDKPTMHF.

At least ten counts were recorded for this clone. The CDR3 DNA is TGTGCCAGCAGCCCAGCGCGGGACAGGGGGTTGGATACGCAGTATTTT. Its translation: CASSPARDRGLDTQYF. The chain carries TRBV7-2 and TRBJ2-3; the match to TRBD1 covers 11 bases. CDR1 and CDR2 from the germline V gene are SGHTA and FQGNSA. The CDR3 totals 16 residues. V lost 5 bases and J lost 6; bases outside the gene matches: 10.

This clone was counted at least ten times. This CDR3 reads CASKRSGEAFF. The CDR3 DNA reads TGTGCCAGCAAACGGTCAGGGGAAGCTTTCTTT. The genes are TRBV28 and TRBJ1-1, with a possible D match to TRBD1 (5 bases). The V gene lost 7 bases and the J gene lost 8 bases, with 11 bases spanning the gap. The CDR3 consists of 11 residues. CDR1 and CDR2 from the germline V gene are MDHEN and SYDVKM.

Ten or more counts support this clone. The V gene is TRBV11-1, the J gene TRBJ2-5; 7 positions match TRBD1. Germline CDR1 and CDR2: SGHAT and FQDESV (reference sequence). The CDR3 length is 14 residues. The junction had 7 bases not matched to a gene; V was cut back by 4 bases and J by 5 bases. The chain's CDR3 is CASSSRTGGETQYF. CDR3 DNA sequence: TGTGCCAGCAGCTCCCGGACAGGTGGTGAGACCCAGTACTTC. The full variable domain, rest sourced from reference TRBV11-1 and TRBJ2-5, is EAEVAQSPRYKITEKSQAVAFWCDPISGHATLYWYRQILGQGPELLVQFQDESVVDDSQLPKDRFSAERLKGVDSTLKIQPAELGDSAMYLCASSSRTGGETQYFGPGTRLLVL.

This clone was recorded many times. This sequence joins TRBV2 and TRBJ1-5, with a tentative D call TRBD1 (6 bases). Germline V gene sequence: CDR1 SNHLY, CDR2 FYNNEI. The V gene lost 8 bases and the J gene lost 1 base, with 12 bases spanning the gap. The CDR3 covers 14 residues. CDR3 DNA sequence: TGTGCCAGCTTGGACACAGGGAGCAATCAGCCCCAGCATTTT. Protein: CASLDTGSNQPQHF.

V and J are TRBV21-1 and TRBJ1-6; the D call TRBD1 from the table was never checked on the DNA. TRBV21-1 is a recognized pseudogene. The CDR3 spans 16 residues. DNA for the CDR3: TGTGCCAGCAGCAAATTTCGACAGGGGCGGCGTTCACCCCTCCACTTT. Protein product: CASSKFRQGRRSPLHF.

The chain carries TRBV15 and TRBJ2-5, with D possibly TRBD1 on 6 matching bases. From germline, CDR1 is LNHNV and CDR2 YYDKDF (reference sequence). The CDR3 contains 16 residues. Trimming removed 0 bases from V and 1 base from J, with 12 bases in between. The CDR3: CATSRDDRNFQETQYF. CDR3 bases: TGTGCCACCAGCAGAGATGACAGGAACTTCCAAGAGACCCAGTACTTC.

This clone was detected ten times or more. The chain recombines TRBV9 with TRBJ2-7, with D uncertain. V dropped 0 bases and J dropped 7 bases, with 11 bases sitting between them. Looked up from germline, CDR1 is SGDLS and CDR2 is YYNGEE. The CDR3 has 13 amino acids. CDR3 sequence: CASSVDPSTEQYF. Here the CDR3 DNA reads TGTGCCAGCAGCGTAGATCCGAGCACTGAGCAGTACTTC.

The chain carries TRBV9 and TRBJ2-6, with 10 bases matching TRBD1. There are 19 residues in the CDR3. CDR1 SGDLS and CDR2 YYNGEE come from the germline V gene. Unmatched junction bases numbered 14, after V lost 4 bases and J lost 4 bases. DNA of the CDR3: TGTGCCAGCAGCCTCGGGGGGACAGGGGTTTGGGCGGGGGCCAACGTCCTGACTTTC. It yields the protein CASSLGGTGVWAGANVLTF. Full variable domain (remainder filled in from reference TRBV9 and TRBJ2-6): DSGVTQTPKHLITATGQRVTLRCSPRSGDLSVYWYQQSLDQGLQFLIQYYNGEERAKGNILERFSAQQFPDLHSELNLSSLELGDSALYFCASSLGGTGVWAGANVLTFGAGSRLTVL.

A few counts support this clone. The chain uses TRBV25-1 and TRBJ1-5; TRBD1 might be the D (6 bases). The CDR3 runs 17 residues. The V end lost 1 base, the J end lost 1 base, and 14 bases lay between the germline ends. CDR1 is MGHDK and CDR2 is SYGVNS in the germline V gene. The CDR3 protein is CASSESSTGVSNQPQHF. The CDR3 nucleotides read TGTGCCAGCAGTGAATCCTCGACAGGCGTGAGCAATCAGCCCCAGCATTTT.

This clone was seen at least ten times. The chain joins TRBV7-9 to TRBJ2-2, with 7 nucleotides matching TRBD1. Germline V CDR1 and CDR2: SEHNR, FQNEAQ (reference sequence). V was pared by 6 bases and J by 1 base, with 2 bases of the junction left unmatched. The CDR3 totals 14 residues. CDR3 sequence: CASRRTGNTGELFF. CDR3 coding DNA: TGTGCCAGCAGGCGGACAGGGAACACCGGGGAGCTGTTTTTT.

This clone occurred a few times. The gene calls are TRBV5-1 and TRBJ2-3; no definite D call. CDR1 is SGHRS, CDR2 YFSETQ, per germline. The V end was cut by 4 bases, the J end by 4 bases, with 13 bases between. This CDR3 has 14 residues. CDR3 loop: CASSPLLSADTQYF. The CDR3, as DNA: TGCGCCAGCAGCCCGCTCCTGAGCGCAGATACGCAGTATTTT.

This clone was detected only a few times. The V and J genes are TRBV7-2 and TRBJ1-2, with 8 bases identical to TRBD1. V shed 4 bases, J shed 4 bases, and the junction held 5 bases outside the gene matches. This CDR3 spans 14 amino acids. Germline V lookup: CDR1 SGHTA, CDR2 FQGNSA. The CDR3 loop reads CASSSGQGSYGYTF. The CDR3 nucleotides are TGTGCCAGCAGCTCAGGACAGGGAAGCTATGGCTACACCTTC.

Many counts were recorded for this clone. The V gene is TRBV7-9, the J gene TRBJ2-1, with D possibly TRBD2 on 6 matching bases. In germline, CDR1 is SEHNR, CDR2 FQNEAQ (reference sequence). The CDR3 runs to 15 residues. V dropped 2 bases and J dropped 5 bases, with 13 bases sitting between them. This chain's CDR3 is CASSLFSGLNNEQFF. CDR3 sequence (DNA): TGTGCCAGCAGCTTATTTTCGGGACTCAACAATGAGCAGTTCTTC.

V is TRBV7-9 and J is TRBJ1-6, with TRBD1 as a possible D gene (5 bases). The V and J ends lost 1 base and 9 bases respectively, with 13 bases between them. The CDR3 totals 15 residues. In germline, CDR1 is SEHNR, CDR2 FQNEAQ (reference sequence). The CDR3: CASSLGTQIGSPLHF. CDR3 bases: TGTGCCAGCAGCTTAGGGACACAGATAGGTTCACCCCTCCACTTT.

This clone was counted ten times or more. The V gene is TRBV5-1, the J gene TRBJ2-3; 11 bases align to TRBD2. Looked up from germline, CDR1 is SGHRS and CDR2 is YFSETQ. Trimming cost V 0 bases and J 0 bases; bases outside gene matches: 9. The CDR3 covers 19 residues. CDR3 residues: CASSLVGLAGGVSTDTQYF. The CDR3 region has the DNA TGCGCCAGCAGCTTGGTGGGTCTAGCGGGGGGAGTGAGCACAGATACGCAGTATTTT.

At least ten counts were recorded for this clone. The chain uses TRBV7-9 and TRBJ2-7; 9 positions match TRBD2. The ends lost 4 bases at V and 3 bases at J; junction bases unmatched: 10. Per germline, CDR1 SEHNR and CDR2 FQNEAQ (reference sequence). The length of the CDR3 is 16 residues. The CDR3: CASSSFRGLADYEQYF. CDR3 in DNA: TGTGCCAGCAGCTCCTTCCGGGGACTAGCCGACTACGAGCAGTACTTC. The full variable domain, its missing parts supplied by reference TRBV7-9 and TRBJ2-7, is DTGVSQNPRHKITKRGQNVTFRCDPISEHNRLYWYRQTLGQGPEFLTYFQNEAQLEKSRLLSDRFSAERPKGSFSTLEIQRTEQGDSAMYLCASSSFRGLADYEQYFGPGTRLTVT.

This clone occurred many times. The rearrangement links TRBV13 to TRBJ1-2; 8 positions agree with TRBD1. With 5 bases clipped from V and 7 bases from J, the junction kept 15 bases outside the gene matches. The CDR3 has 16 amino acids. Looked up from germline, CDR1 is PRHDT and CDR2 is FYEKMQ (reference sequence). CDR3 amino acids: CASSPAPQAGGPGYTF. The DNA of the CDR3 is TGTGCCAGCAGCCCCGCACCCCAGGCAGGGGGCCCTGGCTACACCTTC.

There are a few counts of this clone. The chain employs TRBV18 and TRBJ2-7; 7 positions agree with TRBD1. Trimming removed 6 bases from V and 5 bases from J; junction bases left unmatched: 7. This CDR3 is 13 amino acids long. Germline CDR1 and CDR2: KGHSH and LQKENI. CDR3 loop: CASSLTGSHEQYV. Written as DNA, the CDR3 is TGTGCCAGCTCTCTGACAGGGAGCCACGAGCAGTACGTC.

This clone was picked up many times. The V and J genes are TRBV19 and TRBJ1-1; the match to TRBD1 covers 7 bases. The V gene end was trimmed by 8 bases and the J gene end by 4 bases; junction bases not matched to a gene: 4. Germline assignment: CDR1 LNHDA and CDR2 SQIVND (reference sequence). This CDR3 contains 12 residues. The CDR3 nucleotides read TGTGCCAGTGAGGGGGCGGGCACTGAAGCTTTCTTT. This translates into CASEGAGTEAFF.

This clone has ten or more counts. The chain is built from TRBV28 and TRBJ1-5; no clear D gene. Germline CDR1 MDHEN, CDR2 SYDVKM. V was clipped by 5 bases and J by 4 bases, with 9 bases between them. This CDR3 is built from 13 residues. CDR3 amino acids: CASSPSFNQPQHF. DNA of the CDR3: TGTGCCAGCAGTCCCTCCTTTAATCAGCCCCAGCATTTT.